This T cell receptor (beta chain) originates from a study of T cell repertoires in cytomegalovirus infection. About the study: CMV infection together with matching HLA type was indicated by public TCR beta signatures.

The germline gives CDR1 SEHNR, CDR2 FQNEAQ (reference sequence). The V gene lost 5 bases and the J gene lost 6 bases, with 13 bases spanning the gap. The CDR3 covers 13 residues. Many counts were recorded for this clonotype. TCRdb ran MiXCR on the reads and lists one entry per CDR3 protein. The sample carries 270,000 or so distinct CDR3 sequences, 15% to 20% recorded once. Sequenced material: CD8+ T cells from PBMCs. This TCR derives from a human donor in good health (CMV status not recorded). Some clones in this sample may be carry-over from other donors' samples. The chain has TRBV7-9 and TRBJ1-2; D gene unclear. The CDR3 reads CASSQENEDGYTF. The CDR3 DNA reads TGTGCCAGCAGCCAGGAGAACGAGGATGGCTACACCTTC.